Described below is a single T cell receptor beta chain sequence and its context. Healthy donors had no documented immune events, such as infections, while sampled. The sample belongs to a study of identifying expanded T cells in peripheral blood. Profiled with immunoSEQ multiplex PCR; TCRdb holds only in-frame clones, not every one. The table lists about 110,000 clones, around 89% of them singletons. Germline V gives CDR1 KGHSH, CDR2 LQKENI. V lost 3 bases, J lost 10 bases, and 10 bases lay in between. CDR3 length: 12 residues. The chain carries TRBV18 and TRBJ2-1; unclear D gene. The material sequenced was blood. The TCR originated in a person between 18 and 70 years old in good health. The CDR3: CASSPGSNEQFF. CDR3 nucleotides: TGTGCCAGCTCACCCGGGTCAAACGAGCAGTTCTTC.